The text below deals with one T cell receptor beta chain. The germline V gene has CDR1 SGHVS and CDR2 FQNEAQ. The CDR3 is 16 residues long. Trimming shortened V by 5 bases and J by 0 bases, and 11 bases separated the two germline ends. The repertoire was sequenced with immunoSEQ multiplex PCR; TCRdb's copy has only in-frame clones and lacks some. The sample yields approximately 4,900 clones, roughly a tenth seen once. This sample stems from a study of tumour-infiltrating T cells in Burkitt lymphoma. The TCR sequence derives from a human donor with diffuse large B-cell lymphoma. What was sequenced was tumor tissue. This chain uses TRBV7-8 with TRBJ2-6, with D possibly being TRBD1 (5 bases). The DNA of the CDR3 is TGTGCCAGCAGCCAGAAAACAGGCTCTGGGGCCAACGTCCTGACTTTC. Translated: CASSQKTGSGANVLTF.